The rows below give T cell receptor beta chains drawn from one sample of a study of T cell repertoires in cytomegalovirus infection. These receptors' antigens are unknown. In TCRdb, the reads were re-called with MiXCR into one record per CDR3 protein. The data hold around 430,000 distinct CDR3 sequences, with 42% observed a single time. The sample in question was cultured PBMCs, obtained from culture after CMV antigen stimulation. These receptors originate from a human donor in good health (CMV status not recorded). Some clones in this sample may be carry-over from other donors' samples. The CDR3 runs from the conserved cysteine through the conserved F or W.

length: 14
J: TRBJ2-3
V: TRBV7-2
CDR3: CASSPIYGADTQYF

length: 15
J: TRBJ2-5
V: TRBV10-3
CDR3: CAISVGQSGRETQYF

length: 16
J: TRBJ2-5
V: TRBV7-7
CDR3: CASSPNGQIVQETQYF

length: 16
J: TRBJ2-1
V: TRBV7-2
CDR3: CASSLQSRGPWDEQFF

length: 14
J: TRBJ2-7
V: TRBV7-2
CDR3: CASSWGGGGAEQYF

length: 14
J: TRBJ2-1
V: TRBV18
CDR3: CASSPGGGIDEQFF

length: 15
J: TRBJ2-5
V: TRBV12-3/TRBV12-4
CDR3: CASSTPDSFRETQYF

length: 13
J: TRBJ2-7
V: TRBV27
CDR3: CASSLGQINEQYF

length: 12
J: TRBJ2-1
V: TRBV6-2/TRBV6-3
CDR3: CASSYSQSEQFF

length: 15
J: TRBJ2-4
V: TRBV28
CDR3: CASSTRGGAKNIQYF

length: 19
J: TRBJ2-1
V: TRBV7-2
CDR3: CASSWKLVAGALPNNEQFF

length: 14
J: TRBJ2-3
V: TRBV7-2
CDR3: CASSSAIKWDTQYF

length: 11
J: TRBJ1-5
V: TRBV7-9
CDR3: CASSAGTAQHF

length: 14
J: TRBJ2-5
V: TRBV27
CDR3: CASQRLRGVETQYF

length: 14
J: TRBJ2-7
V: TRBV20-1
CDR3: CSASTSGETYEQYF

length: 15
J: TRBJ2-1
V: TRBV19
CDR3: CASRPGSSSYNEQFF

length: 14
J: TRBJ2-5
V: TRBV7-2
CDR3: CASSPGRAPGIQYF

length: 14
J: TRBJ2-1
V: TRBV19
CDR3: CASFSGDSYNEQFF

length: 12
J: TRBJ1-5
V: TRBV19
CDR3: CASSEGGQPQHF

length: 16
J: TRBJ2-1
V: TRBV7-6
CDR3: CASTLLAGGMGNEQFF

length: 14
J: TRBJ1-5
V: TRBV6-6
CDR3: CASSYVRDGQPQHF

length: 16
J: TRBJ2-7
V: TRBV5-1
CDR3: CASSFSAGGRSYEQYF

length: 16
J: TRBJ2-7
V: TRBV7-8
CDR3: CASSPQGAGGFYEQYF

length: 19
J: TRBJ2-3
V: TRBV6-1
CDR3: CASSEARGGAQGATDTQYF

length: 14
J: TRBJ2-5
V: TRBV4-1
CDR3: CASSQVAGVETQYF

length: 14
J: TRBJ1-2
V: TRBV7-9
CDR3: CASSPPGTGNGYTF

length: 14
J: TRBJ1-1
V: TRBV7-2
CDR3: CASSFGRENTEAFF

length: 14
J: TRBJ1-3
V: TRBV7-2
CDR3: CTSSFRRSGNTIYF

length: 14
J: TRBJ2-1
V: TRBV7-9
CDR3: CASSLSQQVDEQFF

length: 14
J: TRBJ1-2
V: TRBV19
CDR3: CASSLRDGTYGYTF

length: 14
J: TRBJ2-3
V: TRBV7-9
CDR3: CASSLMTSEDTQYF

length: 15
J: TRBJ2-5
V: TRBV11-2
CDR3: CASSYQGQGTETQYF

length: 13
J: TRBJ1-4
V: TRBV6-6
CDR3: CASSYRAREKLFF

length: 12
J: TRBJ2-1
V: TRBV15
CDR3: CATSTGPREQFF

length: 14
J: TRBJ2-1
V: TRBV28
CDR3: CASKAGGGRNEQFF

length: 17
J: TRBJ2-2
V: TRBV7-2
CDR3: CASSPVGQGSNTGELFF

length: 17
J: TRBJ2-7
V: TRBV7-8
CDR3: CASSLGRPGLARYEQYF

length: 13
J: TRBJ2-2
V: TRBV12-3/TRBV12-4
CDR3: CASILGTGGELFF

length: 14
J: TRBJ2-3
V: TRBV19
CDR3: CASSPGHYTDTQYF

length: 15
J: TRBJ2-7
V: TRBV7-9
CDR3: CASSVPEGVRYEQYF

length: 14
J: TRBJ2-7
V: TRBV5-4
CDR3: CASSLDSGAYEQYF

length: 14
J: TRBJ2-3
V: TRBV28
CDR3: CASSSRQGSDTQYF

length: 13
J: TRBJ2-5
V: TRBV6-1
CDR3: CASSEVSAETQYF

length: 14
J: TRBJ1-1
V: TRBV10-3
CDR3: CAISGGQGVTEAFF

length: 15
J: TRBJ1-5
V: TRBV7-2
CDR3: CASSFSLAGNQPQHF

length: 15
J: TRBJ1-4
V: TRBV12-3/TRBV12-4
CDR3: CASSLGQGLGEKLFF

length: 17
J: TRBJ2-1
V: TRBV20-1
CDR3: CSARVAVGRESYNEQFF

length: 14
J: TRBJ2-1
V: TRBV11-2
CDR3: CASSFSGRAEEQFF

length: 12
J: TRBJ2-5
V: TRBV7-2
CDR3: CASSRDQETQYF

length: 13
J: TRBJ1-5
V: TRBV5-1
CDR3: CASSAGTDQPQHF